This T cell receptor (beta chain) was profiled in a study of T cell repertoires in cytomegalovirus infection. Turning to the study itself: The public TCR beta signatures pointed to both CMV infection and matching HLA type. Whole-study findings and limits: The study found HLA-C-restricted CMV-specific TCR beta clonotypes dominating the ex vivo response. People with CMV and the relevant HLA were identified by cumulative public TCR beta family frequency.

Regarding this clonotype: Its antigen is unidentified.

The CDR3 runs to 15 residues. The germline CDR1 and CDR2 sequences are SGHNT and YYREEE (reference sequence). V was pared by 6 bases and J by 4 bases, with 19 bases between. One entry per CDR3 protein results from TCRdb running MiXCR on the reads. Among approximately 300,000 distinct CDR3 sequences listed, around 25% were seen once. The origin of this receptor is a human donor in good health (CMV status not recorded). Some clones in this sample may be carry-over from other donors' samples. The gene calls are TRBV5-4 and TRBJ2-5, with D tentatively TRBD2 (6 bases). The sample in question was cultured PBMCs, obtained from culture after CMV antigen stimulation. The CDR3 loop reads CASKRGGVERETQYF. The CDR3 nucleotides are TGTGCCAGCAAAAGAGGAGGGGTTGAGAGAGAGACCCAGTACTTC.